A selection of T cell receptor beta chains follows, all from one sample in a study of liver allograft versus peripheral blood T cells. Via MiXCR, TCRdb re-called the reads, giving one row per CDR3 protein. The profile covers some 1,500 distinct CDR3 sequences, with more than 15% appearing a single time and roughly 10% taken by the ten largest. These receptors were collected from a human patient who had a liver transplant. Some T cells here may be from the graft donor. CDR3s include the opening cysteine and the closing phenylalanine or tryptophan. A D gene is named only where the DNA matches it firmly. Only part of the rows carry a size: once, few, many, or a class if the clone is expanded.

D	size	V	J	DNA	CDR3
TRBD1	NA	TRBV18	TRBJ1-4	TGTGCCAGCTCACTCAAGGGACAGGGGGCGAGCGAAAAACTGTTTTTT	CASSLKGQGASEKLFF
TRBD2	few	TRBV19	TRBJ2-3	TGTGCCAGTAGTACCACCCGACTAGCGGGGATCACAGATACGCAGTATTTT	CASSTTRLAGITDTQYF
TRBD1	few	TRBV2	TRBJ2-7	TGTGCCAGCAGTGAGAGGACAGGGGTCTACGAGCAGTACTTC	CASSERTGVYEQYF
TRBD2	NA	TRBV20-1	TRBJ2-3	TGCAGTGCTAAGACTAGCGGGGAGGTTGGAGATACGCAGTATTTT	CSAKTSGEVGDTQYF
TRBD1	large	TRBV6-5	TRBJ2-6	TGTGCCAGCACGTGGCGGGACAGGGGAGTTGGGGCCAACGTCCTGACTTTC	CASTWRDRGVGANVLTF
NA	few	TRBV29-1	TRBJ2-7	TGCAGCGCAAAGGGCCTAGATCCATACGAGCAGTACTTC	CSAKGLDPYEQYF
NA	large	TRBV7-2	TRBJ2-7	TGTGCCAGCAGCGTAGGCTCGGAGCAGTACTTC	CASSVGSEQYF
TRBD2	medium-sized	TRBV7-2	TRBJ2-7	TGTGCCAGCAGCAAACGAGACGGACTAGCGGGGGTCGAGCAGTACTTC	CASSKRDGLAGVEQYF
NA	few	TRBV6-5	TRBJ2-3	TGTGCCAGCAGTTACTCCGGGGGGCCGATAGGAGATACGCAGTATTTT	CASSYSGGPIGDTQYF
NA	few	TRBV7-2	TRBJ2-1	TGTGCCAGCAGCTCCCTGGGGGGGCAGGAGCAGTTCTTC	CASSSLGGQEQFF
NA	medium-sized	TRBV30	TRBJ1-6	TGTGCCTGGTCTACCAGGGTCCGGTCACCCCTCCACTTT	CAWSTRVRSPLHF
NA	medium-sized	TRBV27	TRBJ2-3	TGTGCCAGCACCTTAATCGGGGATAGCAGAACCACAGATACGCAGTATTTT	CASTLIGDSRTTDTQYF
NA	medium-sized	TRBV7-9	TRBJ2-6	TGTGCCAGCAGCTTAGTCTATGTGTCCTCTGGGGCCAACGTCCTGACTTTC	CASSLVYVSSGANVLTF
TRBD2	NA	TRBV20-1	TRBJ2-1	TGCAGTGCTGCCGGGACTAGCGGGAGGATCGCCGTGGGTGAGCAGTTCTTC	CSAAGTSGRIAVGEQFF
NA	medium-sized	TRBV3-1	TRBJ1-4	TGTGCCAGCAGCCGATCGGCCGCGATTGGGAGAAAACTGTTTTTT	CASSRSAAIGRKLFF
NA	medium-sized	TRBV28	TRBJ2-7	TGTGCCAGCAGTCCTTATAAAACAAATTACGAGCAGTACTTC	CASSPYKTNYEQYF
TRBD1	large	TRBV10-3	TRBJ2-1	TGTGCTTCAACCGGACAGGCCTACAATGAGCAGTTCTTC	CASTGQAYNEQFF
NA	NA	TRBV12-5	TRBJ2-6	TGTGCTAGTGGTACCTGGGGGGCCAACGTCCTGACTTTC	CASGTWGANVLTF
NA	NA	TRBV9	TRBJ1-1	TGTGCCAGCAGCTCGGGGGAGAGGATGAACACTGAAGCTTTCTTT	CASSSGERMNTEAFF
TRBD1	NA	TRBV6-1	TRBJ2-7	TGTGCCAGCAGTCCGACAGGGGAAGCCTACGAGCAGTACTTC	CASSPTGEAYEQYF